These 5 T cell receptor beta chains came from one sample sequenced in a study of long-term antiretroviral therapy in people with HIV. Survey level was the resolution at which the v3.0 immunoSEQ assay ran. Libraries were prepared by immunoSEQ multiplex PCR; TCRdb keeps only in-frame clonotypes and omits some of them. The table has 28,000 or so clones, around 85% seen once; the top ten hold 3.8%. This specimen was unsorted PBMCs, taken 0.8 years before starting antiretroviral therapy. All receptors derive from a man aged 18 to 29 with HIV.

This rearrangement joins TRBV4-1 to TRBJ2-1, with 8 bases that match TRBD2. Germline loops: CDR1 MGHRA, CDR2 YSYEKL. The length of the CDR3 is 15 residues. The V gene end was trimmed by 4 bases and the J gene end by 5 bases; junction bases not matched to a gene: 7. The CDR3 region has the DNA TGCGCCAGCAGCCCAGAACGGACTAGCCACAATGAGCAGTTCTTC. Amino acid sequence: CASSPERTSHNEQFF.

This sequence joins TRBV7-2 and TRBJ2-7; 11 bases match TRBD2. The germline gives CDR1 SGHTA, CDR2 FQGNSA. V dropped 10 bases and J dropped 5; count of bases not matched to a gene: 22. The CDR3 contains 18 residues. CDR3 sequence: CATPYTPELAGVRNEQYF. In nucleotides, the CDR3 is TGTGCCACCCCCTACACACCCGAACTAGCGGGAGTACGGAACGAGCAGTACTTC.

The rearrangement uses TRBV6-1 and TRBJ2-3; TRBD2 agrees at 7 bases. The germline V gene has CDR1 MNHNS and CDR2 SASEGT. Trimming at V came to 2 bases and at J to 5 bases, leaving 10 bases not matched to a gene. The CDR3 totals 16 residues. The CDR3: CASSERDYLSGDTQYF. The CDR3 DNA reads TGTGCCAGCAGTGAAAGGGACTACCTCTCGGGAGATACGCAGTATTTT.

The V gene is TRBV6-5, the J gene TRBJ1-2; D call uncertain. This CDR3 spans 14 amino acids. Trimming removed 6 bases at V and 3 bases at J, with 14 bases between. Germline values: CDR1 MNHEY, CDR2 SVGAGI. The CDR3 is CASRRSAGHYGYTF. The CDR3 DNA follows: TGTGCCAGCAGGAGATCTGCAGGCCACTATGGCTACACCTTC.

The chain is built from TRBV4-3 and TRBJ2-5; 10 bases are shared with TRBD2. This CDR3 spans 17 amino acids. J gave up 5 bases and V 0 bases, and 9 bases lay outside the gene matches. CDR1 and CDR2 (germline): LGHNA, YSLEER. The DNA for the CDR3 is TGCGCCAGCAGCCAAGACGGTTTAGCGGGGGGCAAGGAGACCCAGTACTTC. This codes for CASSQDGLAGGKETQYF.